The present entry profiles one T cell receptor beta chain with its context. As yet, its antigen is unknown. cDNA reverse transcribed from extracted RNA served as the sequencing template. Here immunoSEQ multiplex PCR was the method, and the copy in TCRdb shows in-frame clones only, minus some. The sample contains about 98,000 clones, roughly two fifths of which appear only once. CDR1 and CDR2 (germline): ENHRY, SYGVKD. V gave up 4 bases and J gave up 7 bases, with 14 bases separating them. This CDR3 has 13 amino acids. This sample stems from a study of CD8+ T cells in alopecia areata. Study results and limitations: Lesional scalp, especially alopecia totalis/universalis, showed higher clonality than normal scalp.

The sample taken for sequencing was CD4+ T cells sorted from blood. This sequence joins TRBV10-3 and TRBJ2-7; D is ambiguous. This receptor was obtained from a human donor with alopecia areata. Here the CDR3 reads CAISVDTSREQYF. The CDR3 coding sequence is TGTGCCATCAGTGTTGATACTTCGAGGGAGCAGTACTTC.